Listed below are T cell receptor beta chains from one sample, sequenced in a study of blood T cells in healthy people across ages. TCRdb called the 5' RACE reads again in MiXCR, with one record for every CDR3 protein. The repertoire holds around 1,100,000 distinct CDR3 sequences, with 35% to 40% as singletons. The sample taken for sequencing was blood. Source of these receptors: a man in his late teens or twenties in good health. Both conserved end residues are part of each CDR3. D genes are given only for firm matches. Size is omitted from some rows. Given values are once, few, many or a class for expanded clones.

clone size,V gene,J gene,D gene,CDR3 protein,CDR3 DNA
NA,TRBV27,TRBJ2-4,TRBD1,CASSAQGGKNIQYF,TGTGCCAGCAGTGCACAGGGGGGCAAAAACATTCAGTACTTC
few,TRBV7-2,TRBJ1-2,NA,CASSLVGLGGYGYTF,TGTGCCAGCAGCTTAGTCGGCCTTGGAGGGTATGGCTACACCTTC
NA,TRBV20-1,TRBJ1-4,NA,CSARDRANEKLFF,TGCAGTGCTAGAGATCGGGCTAATGAAAAACTGTTTTTT
many,TRBV29-1,TRBJ1-1,NA,CSVERRMNTEAFF,TGCAGCGTTGAAAGGCGGATGAACACTGAAGCTTTCTTT
NA,TRBV11-2,TRBJ2-1,NA,CASKEYLQETQFF,TGTGCCAGCAAGGAGTACCTCCAAGAGACCCAGTTCTTC
once,TRBV6-2/TRBV6-3,TRBJ1-5,NA,CASSYGEEPQHF,TGTGCCAGCAGTTACGGGGAGGAGCCCCAGCATTTT
few,TRBV29-1,TRBJ1-1,TRBD1,CSVEQGQGLGGAFF,TGCAGCGTTGAGCAGGGACAGGGCCTGGGGGGAGCTTTCTTT
NA,TRBV10-3,TRBJ1-4,NA,CAIRSPTNEKLFF,TGTGCCATCAGGTCCCCCACTAATGAAAAACTGTTTTTT
NA,TRBV2,TRBJ2-3,NA,CASSEARQVHTDTQYF,TGTGCCAGCAGTGAAGCGCGTCAGGTACACACAGATACGCAGTATTTT
once,TRBV20-1,TRBJ2-7,NA,CSARPSDSYSYNEQYF,TGCAGTGCTAGACCAAGCGACAGTTACTCCTACAATGAGCAGTACTTC
NA,TRBV7-9,TRBJ2-7,NA,CASSLDLLGRATYNEQYF,TGTGCCAGCAGCTTAGATCTGTTGGGCAGGGCGACCTACAATGAGCAGTACTTC
NA,TRBV6-1,TRBJ2-7,NA,CASSVQTGPYYEQYF,TGTGCCAGCAGTGTCCAGACAGGACCCTACTACGAGCAGTACTTC
NA,TRBV6-1,TRBJ2-1,TRBD2,CASSELTSGGHGSYNEQFF,TGTGCCAGCAGTGAATTGACTAGCGGGGGCCACGGCTCCTACAATGAGCAGTTCTTC
NA,TRBV2,TRBJ1-2,NA,CASSPLGQRFYGYTF,TGTGCCAGCAGCCCCCTAGGACAGAGATTCTATGGCTACACCTTC
NA,TRBV6-6,TRBJ2-3,TRBD1,CASSTDGTGVTDTQYF,TGTGCCAGCAGTACCGACGGTACAGGGGTCACAGATACGCAGTATTTT
many,TRBV3-1,TRBJ1-2,NA,CASSYEGFGYTF,TGTGCCAGCAGCTACGAAGGATTTGGCTACACCTTC
once,TRBV20-1,TRBJ2-3,NA,CSAMNPDYFGGRSTDTQYF,TGCAGTGCTATGAATCCCGACTATTTCGGCGGGCGTAGCACAGATACGCAGTATTTT
NA,TRBV10-3,TRBJ1-1,NA,CAIRYDTEAFF,TGTGCCATCAGGTACGACACTGAAGCTTTCTTT